This T cell receptor (beta chain) was captured by sequencing in a study of cytomegalovirus exposure and HLA in healthy donors. Primers for the PCR totalled 60 Vbeta and 13 Jbeta. Method: immunoSEQ multiplex PCR; TCRdb's copy keeps in-frame clones and lacks some. The sample holds 100,000 to 150,000 clones; 65% to 75% are singletons and the top ten take roughly 6.3%. Deletions cut 1 base from V and 0 bases from J, with 15 bases between. This CDR3 is 17 amino acids long. Germline CDR1 SGHNT, CDR2 YENEEA. The chain joins TRBV11-3 to TRBJ1-1; a possible D gene is TRBD1 (5 bases). The sequence was collected from a woman in her fifties or sixties in good health and CMV-seropositive. The sequencing input was PBMCs. CDR3 bases: TGTGCCAGCAGCTTAGGCGGCGGGGGTGCCATGAACACTGAAGCTTTCTTT. Translating it yields CASSLGGGGAMNTEAFF.